A selection of T cell receptor beta chains follows, all from one sample in a study of Ad26.COV2.S vaccination and SARS-CoV-2 variants. Some clones are missing from TCRdb's copy, which holds only in-frame ones; the method was immunoSEQ multiplex PCR. The table has hundreds of thousands of clones, roughly 90% seen once. The sample here was peripheral blood, taken in a trial of Ad26.COV2.S vaccine versus placebo. The receptors shown here come from a person aged 18 to 59 who received the Ad26.COV2.S COVID-19 vaccine or a placebo. CDR3s include the opening cysteine and the closing phenylalanine or tryptophan. The order of the fields is V gene, CDR3 length, clone size, J gene, D gene, CDR3 DNA, CDR3 protein. D genes are given only for firm matches. Size is omitted from some rows. Given values are once, few, many or a class for expanded clones.

v_gene: TRBV6-6; len: 14; abundance: -; j_gene: TRBJ2-2; d_gene: -; CDR3nt: TGTGCCAGCAGTTACTCAAGGGTCCCCGGGGAGCTGTTTTTT; CDR3aa: CASSYSRVPGELFF
v_gene: TRBV7-8; len: 14; abundance: -; j_gene: TRBJ1-5; d_gene: -; CDR3nt: TGTGCCAGCAGCTTTGGTTCCGTATCTCAGCCCCAGCATTTT; CDR3aa: CASSFGSVSQPQHF
v_gene: TRBV6-5; len: 15; abundance: -; j_gene: TRBJ2-3; d_gene: TRBD2; CDR3nt: TGTGCCAGCAGTTACCGGACTAGTGGCACAGATACGCAGTATTTT; CDR3aa: CASSYRTSGTDTQYF
v_gene: TRBV6-5; len: 14; abundance: once; j_gene: TRBJ1-1; d_gene: TRBD1; CDR3nt: TGTGCCAGCAGAGACAGGGGGCTGTACACTGAAGCTTTCTTT; CDR3aa: CASRDRGLYTEAFF
v_gene: TRBV12-3/TRBV12-4; len: 13; abundance: -; j_gene: TRBJ1-5; d_gene: -; CDR3nt: TGTGCCAGCAGTCTCTACGGTAATCAGCCCCAGCATTTT; CDR3aa: CASSLYGNQPQHF
v_gene: TRBV7-6; len: 13; abundance: -; j_gene: TRBJ1-1; d_gene: -; CDR3nt: TGTGCCAGCAGCTTAGACCCGAACACTGAAGCTTTCTTT; CDR3aa: CASSLDPNTEAFF
v_gene: TRBV2; len: 15; abundance: -; j_gene: TRBJ2-5; d_gene: -; CDR3nt: TGTGCCAGCAGTGAGGGGCGGGGGCCACAAGAGACCCAGTACTTC; CDR3aa: CASSEGRGPQETQYF
v_gene: TRBV11-3; len: 18; abundance: -; j_gene: TRBJ2-3; d_gene: -; CDR3nt: TGTGCCAGCAGCTTCCCCCTCTTATGGGAGTGGTCAACAGATACGCAGTATTTT; CDR3aa: CASSFPLLWEWSTDTQYF
v_gene: TRBV3-1/TRBV3-2; len: 12; abundance: once; j_gene: TRBJ2-7; d_gene: -; CDR3nt: TGTGCCAGCAGCCGACTTACCTACGAGCAGTACTTC; CDR3aa: CASSRLTYEQYF
v_gene: TRBV24-1; len: 14; abundance: -; j_gene: TRBJ2-5; d_gene: -; CDR3nt: TGTGCCACCCAGGGGGGGCACGTGCAAGAGACCCAGTACTTC; CDR3aa: CATQGGHVQETQYF
v_gene: TRBV13; len: 13; abundance: once; j_gene: TRBJ1-2; d_gene: -; CDR3nt: TGTGCCAGTCCTGACAGAACTAACTATGGCTACACCTTC; CDR3aa: CASPDRTNYGYTF